This T cell receptor (beta chain) was retrieved from a study of blood T cells in healthy people across ages. Study-wide results and limits: Age brought a roughly linear fall in TCR beta diversity measured per million T cells.

Isolating PBMCs gave at least 6 million of these cells per sample. This clonotype appeared a few times. The antigen is not known. The CDR3 consists of 13 residues. Per the germline V gene, CDR1 is MNHEY and CDR2 is SVGAGI. V shed 5 bases and J shed 0 bases, with 2 bases lying between them. A second 7 to 11 cycle PCR used barcoded and J-beta primers. A template-switch adaptor with 12 random nucleotides tagged each cDNA molecule. TCRdb analysed the 5' RACE reads with MiXCR anew, one entry per CDR3 protein. Among around 820,000 distinct CDR3 sequences listed, 25% were seen once. A further study also used this sample, focusing on T cells of mothers and their children. That report notes: Sample barcodes plus 2-4 random nucleotides came from the M1S primer.

This sequence was found in a boy aged 5-17 years in good health. The chain employs TRBV6-5 and TRBJ1-6; D gene ambiguous. Sequencing used blood. The CDR3 loop reads CASSSSYNSPLHF. In nucleotides, the CDR3 is TGTGCCAGCAGTAGCTCCTATAATTCACCCCTCCACTTT.